This is a list of T cell receptor beta chains from one sample in a study of radiotherapy plus CTLA-4 blockade in lung cancer. Some clones are missing from TCRdb's copy, which holds only in-frame ones; the method was immunoSEQ multiplex PCR. Of tens of thousands of clones in the sample, 77% are singletons; the top ten hold 4%. The specimen was peripheral blood, collected from a patient treated with radiotherapy plus ipilimumab. These receptor sequences come from a human donor with non-small cell lung cancer who had a partial response to radiotherapy plus ipilimumab. CDR3s include the opening cysteine and the closing phenylalanine or tryptophan. The D gene is left open where the match is weak. Rows may omit the clone size; those that give it use once, few, many or a size class.

clone size: .; D gene: .; J gene: TRBJ1-1; V gene: TRBV19; CDR3 DNA: TGTGCCAGTAGTATAACAGGTTTAATAACTGAAGCTTTCTTT; CDR3 protein: CASSITGLITEAFF
clone size: .; D gene: .; J gene: TRBJ1-6; V gene: TRBV6-5; CDR3 DNA: TGTGCCAGCGCGGGGAGCTCCTATAATTCACCCCTCCACTTT; CDR3 protein: CASAGSSYNSPLHF
clone size: .; D gene: .; J gene: TRBJ1-1; V gene: TRBV5-5; CDR3 DNA: TGTGCCAGCAGCCACGGGGGGGGCGGCACTGAAGCTTTCTTT; CDR3 protein: CASSHGGGGTEAFF
clone size: .; D gene: .; J gene: TRBJ1-5; V gene: TRBV13; CDR3 DNA: TGTGCCAGCAGCTTAGGGGGGCGTGGCAATCAGCCCCAGCATTTT; CDR3 protein: CASSLGGRGNQPQHF
clone size: .; D gene: .; J gene: TRBJ1-6; V gene: TRBV18; CDR3 DNA: TGTGCCAGCTCACCTTCTAGCTCCTATAATTCACCCCTCCACTTT; CDR3 protein: CASSPSSSYNSPLHF
clone size: .; D gene: TRBD1; J gene: TRBJ1-2; V gene: TRBV5-6; CDR3 DNA: TGTGCCAGCAGGATAACGGGGACAGGGCGAGCTAACTATGGCTACACCTTC; CDR3 protein: CASRITGTGRANYGYTF
clone size: .; D gene: .; J gene: TRBJ2-7; V gene: TRBV4-3; CDR3 DNA: TGCGCCAGCAGCCATGGGGGGGGCCTGGATGAGCAGTACTTC; CDR3 protein: CASSHGGGLDEQYF
clone size: once; D gene: TRBD1; J gene: TRBJ2-7; V gene: TRBV4-1; CDR3 DNA: TGCGCCAGCAGCCCGCCCGGACAGGGGGCAGGTCAGTACTTC; CDR3 protein: CASSPPGQGAGQYF
clone size: .; D gene: TRBD1; J gene: TRBJ1-6; V gene: TRBV6-5; CDR3 DNA: TGTGCCAGCAGTTACGGCCAGGGACAGGGAAATTCACCCCTCCACTTT; CDR3 protein: CASSYGQGQGNSPLHF
clone size: .; D gene: .; J gene: TRBJ2-3; V gene: TRBV2; CDR3 DNA: TGTGCCAGCAGTGACCGTCCACAGACGCAGTATTTT; CDR3 protein: CASSDRPQTQYF
clone size: .; D gene: .; J gene: TRBJ1-2; V gene: TRBV19; CDR3 DNA: TGTGCCAGTCGACCAGTGGGCAGGTCACTCTCCGGATATGGCTACACCTTC; CDR3 protein: CASRPVGRSLSGYGYTF
clone size: .; D gene: TRBD2; J gene: TRBJ2-7; V gene: TRBV7-6; CDR3 DNA: TGTGCCAGCAGCTTATTGGGTAGCGGGGACGACGAGCAGTACTTC; CDR3 protein: CASSLLGSGDDEQYF
clone size: .; D gene: TRBD1; J gene: TRBJ2-1; V gene: TRBV7-3; CDR3 DNA: TGTGCCAGCAGCCCGACAGGGAAGGGTCACAATGAGCAGTTCTTC; CDR3 protein: CASSPTGKGHNEQFF
clone size: .; D gene: TRBD1; J gene: TRBJ2-5; V gene: TRBV10-2; CDR3 DNA: TGCGCCAGCAGCGTGACAGGGGGCGGTGAGACCCAGTACTTC; CDR3 protein: CASSVTGGGETQYF
clone size: .; D gene: .; J gene: TRBJ2-7; V gene: TRBV6-5; CDR3 DNA: TGTGCCAGCAGTTACCGTCCTGAACTAAGCTCCTACGAGCAGTACTTC; CDR3 protein: CASSYRPELSSYEQYF
clone size: .; D gene: .; J gene: TRBJ1-5; V gene: TRBV21-1; CDR3 DNA: TGTGCCAGCAGCAAAGGCGGAGCTCGACAGGGCGACTATAGCAATCAGCCCCAGCATTTT; CDR3 protein: CASSKGGARQGDYSNQPQHF
clone size: .; D gene: TRBD1; J gene: TRBJ1-1; V gene: TRBV2; CDR3 DNA: TGTGCCGGGACAGGGGTGAACACTGAAGCTTTCTTT; CDR3 protein: CAGTGVNTEAFF
clone size: .; D gene: TRBD1; J gene: TRBJ2-7; V gene: TRBV5-4; CDR3 DNA: TGTGCCAGCAGCCCGGGACAGGGGGCCCCCTACGAGCAGTACTTC; CDR3 protein: CASSPGQGAPYEQYF
clone size: few; D gene: TRBD2; J gene: TRBJ2-3; V gene: TRBV4-2; CDR3 DNA: TGTGCCAGCAGCCAAGATCAAGCGGGGGGGACAGATACGCAGTATTTT; CDR3 protein: CASSQDQAGGTDTQYF
clone size: .; D gene: .; J gene: TRBJ1-2; V gene: TRBV6-5; CDR3 DNA: TGTGCCAGCAGGGAGGGATGGCAGTCTAACTATGGCTACACCTTC; CDR3 protein: CASREGWQSNYGYTF
clone size: .; D gene: TRBD2; J gene: TRBJ2-3; V gene: TRBV9; CDR3 DNA: TGTGCCAGCAGCGTAGCATCTAGCGGGGCGCGCACAGATACGCAGTATTTT; CDR3 protein: CASSVASSGARTDTQYF
clone size: .; D gene: .; J gene: TRBJ2-1; V gene: TRBV6-5; CDR3 DNA: TGTGCCAGCATCCCGACAGGCGGCTCCTACAATGAGCAGTTCTTC; CDR3 protein: CASIPTGGSYNEQFF
clone size: .; D gene: .; J gene: TRBJ2-2; V gene: TRBV19; CDR3 DNA: TGTGCCACCCGACAGGGGAGGGACACCGGGGAGCTGTTTTTT; CDR3 protein: CATRQGRDTGELFF
clone size: .; D gene: .; J gene: TRBJ2-6; V gene: TRBV19; CDR3 DNA: TGTGCCAGTAGCGACACAGGTTTCTCTTCTTCGGGGGCCAACGTCCTGACTTTC; CDR3 protein: CASSDTGFSSSGANVLTF
clone size: few; D gene: TRBD2; J gene: TRBJ2-5; V gene: TRBV4-1; CDR3 DNA: TGCGCCAGCAGCCAAGACGAGCGGGGGGCTCGCCAAGAGACCCAGTACTTC; CDR3 protein: CASSQDERGARQETQYF
clone size: .; D gene: TRBD1; J gene: TRBJ1-6; V gene: TRBV5-1; CDR3 DNA: TGCGCCAGCAGCTTCGGGCCAACAGGGGAGACTAATTCACCCCTCCACTTT; CDR3 protein: CASSFGPTGETNSPLHF
clone size: .; D gene: TRBD2; J gene: TRBJ2-3; V gene: TRBV4-2; CDR3 DNA: TGTGCCAGCAGCCAAGATTGGACTAGCGGGGTCCGAACGCAGTATTTT; CDR3 protein: CASSQDWTSGVRTQYF
clone size: .; D gene: .; J gene: TRBJ1-1; V gene: TRBV2; CDR3 DNA: TGTGCCAGCAGTGAAGCTCGCGTGAACACTGAAGCTTTCTTT; CDR3 protein: CASSEARVNTEAFF
clone size: .; D gene: .; J gene: TRBJ2-1; V gene: TRBV6-5; CDR3 DNA: TGTGCCAGCAGTTTGGGCAGTGACTACAATGAGCAGTTCTTC; CDR3 protein: CASSLGSDYNEQFF
clone size: .; D gene: TRBD2; J gene: TRBJ2-2; V gene: TRBV19; CDR3 DNA: TGTGCCAGTAGTATAGGGACTAGAAACACCGGGGAGCTGTTTTTT; CDR3 protein: CASSIGTRNTGELFF
clone size: .; D gene: TRBD1; J gene: TRBJ2-7; V gene: TRBV2; CDR3 DNA: TGTGCCAGCACGGTGGGACAGGGATCCTACGAGCAGTACTTC; CDR3 protein: CASTVGQGSYEQYF
clone size: .; D gene: .; J gene: TRBJ2-7; V gene: TRBV4-3; CDR3 DNA: TGCGCCAGCAGCCCGACCCGGGCAGGGGCGGATGAGCAGTACTTC; CDR3 protein: CASSPTRAGADEQYF
clone size: .; D gene: .; J gene: TRBJ2-1; V gene: TRBV18; CDR3 DNA: TGTGCCAGCTCACCAGGGTGGGCTTACAATGAGCAGTTCTTC; CDR3 protein: CASSPGWAYNEQFF
clone size: .; D gene: .; J gene: TRBJ1-5; V gene: TRBV30; CDR3 DNA: TGTGCCTGGAGTCCACGCCGGGGAAGTCGCAATCAGCCCCAGCATTTT; CDR3 protein: CAWSPRRGSRNQPQHF
clone size: .; D gene: .; J gene: TRBJ1-4; V gene: TRBV4-1; CDR3 DNA: TGCGCCAGCAGCCAAGATCCGGCAGGCGAAAGGGGTGAAAAACTGTTTTTT; CDR3 protein: CASSQDPAGERGEKLFF
clone size: .; D gene: .; J gene: TRBJ2-7; V gene: TRBV11-2; CDR3 DNA: TGTGCCAGCAGCCGATGGGCGTCCTCCTACGAGCAGTACTTC; CDR3 protein: CASSRWASSYEQYF
clone size: .; D gene: .; J gene: TRBJ1-5; V gene: TRBV5-1; CDR3 DNA: TGCGCCAGCAGCTGGGGGGACGGAGATCAGCCCCAGCATTTT; CDR3 protein: CASSWGDGDQPQHF
clone size: .; D gene: TRBD2; J gene: TRBJ2-7; V gene: TRBV5-6; CDR3 DNA: TGTGCCAGCAGCTTGGGGGAGACTAGACTAGCGGGGGGGTACGAGCAGTACTTC; CDR3 protein: CASSLGETRLAGGYEQYF
clone size: .; D gene: .; J gene: TRBJ2-1; V gene: TRBV28; CDR3 DNA: TGTGCCAGCAGTTTAGGGGACATGGCCTACAATGAGCAGTTCTTC; CDR3 protein: CASSLGDMAYNEQFF
clone size: .; D gene: .; J gene: TRBJ1-3; V gene: TRBV9; CDR3 DNA: TGTGCCAGCAGCGTAGGGGCTGTTTCTGGAAACACCATATATTTT; CDR3 protein: CASSVGAVSGNTIYF
clone size: .; D gene: .; J gene: TRBJ2-1; V gene: TRBV20-1; CDR3 DNA: TGCAGTGCTAGGTTCGGGTATGAGCAGTTCTTC; CDR3 protein: CSARFGYEQFF
clone size: .; D gene: TRBD1; J gene: TRBJ2-1; V gene: TRBV9; CDR3 DNA: TGTGCCAGCAGCCCAACAGGGGCCTACAATGAGCAGTTCTTC; CDR3 protein: CASSPTGAYNEQFF
clone size: .; D gene: TRBD2; J gene: TRBJ2-3; V gene: TRBV27; CDR3 DNA: TGTGCCAGCAGTCCCTTAGCGGGGGGGCTGACAGATACGCAGTATTTT; CDR3 protein: CASSPLAGGLTDTQYF
clone size: few; D gene: TRBD2; J gene: TRBJ2-5; V gene: TRBV5-1; CDR3 DNA: TGCGCCAGCAGCTTGGATGCCGCGGGGGGGCTAGAGACCCAGTACTTC; CDR3 protein: CASSLDAAGGLETQYF
clone size: .; D gene: TRBD1; J gene: TRBJ1-1; V gene: TRBV6-5; CDR3 DNA: TGTGCCAGCAGCGACAGGGGAAACACTGAAGCTTTCTTT; CDR3 protein: CASSDRGNTEAFF